This T cell receptor (beta chain) was captured by sequencing in a study of technical replicates of blood from a handful of donors. The table lists this clone with a count of one. CDR1 is MNHEY and CDR2 is SMNVEV in the germline V gene (reference sequence). The CDR3 covers 13 residues. V shed 3 bases and J shed 5 bases, with 11 bases lying between them. Clones were sequenced by immunoSEQ multiplex PCR, and TCRdb holds only the in-frame ones, with some missing. Here the sample spans about 44,000 clones, 96% being singletons. V and J are TRBV27 and TRBJ2-7; D is possibly TRBD2 (6 bases). The sequence derives from a human donor in good health. The specimen sequenced was T cells isolated from PBMCs. The CDR3 protein is CASSLGGKHEQYF. The CDR3 DNA reads as TGTGCCAGCAGTTTGGGGGGAAAGCACGAGCAGTACTTC.